This entry lists 2 T cell receptor beta chains sequenced from one sample in a study of cytotoxic CD8 clonotypes in ibrutinib-treated CLL. Libraries were prepared by immunoSEQ multiplex PCR; TCRdb keeps only in-frame clonotypes and omits some of them. The sample comprises about 84,000 clones, 70% to 90% of which are singletons, and roughly 5.4% rests with the top ten. Sequenced here: PBMCs, sampled before ibrutinib treatment. The origin of the receptors is a human donor with chronic lymphocytic leukemia.

The CDR3 nucleotides are TGTGCCAGCAGCTTACCGGGGCGCGGCGAGCAGTACTTC. This codes for CASSLPGRGEQYF. V usage is TRBV7-6 and J usage is TRBJ2-7; tentatively, D is TRBD1 or TRBD2 (5 bases each). Deletions cut 2 bases from V and 6 bases from J, with 11 bases between. Per the germline V gene, CDR1 is SGHVS and CDR2 is FNYEAQ. The length of the CDR3 is 13 residues.

The rearrangement uses TRBV7-9 and TRBJ1-2; no clear D gene. Trimming pared 0 bases from V and 0 bases from J, leaving 11 bases between. Germline V gene lookup returns CDR1 SEHNR and CDR2 FQNEAQ (reference sequence). The length of the CDR3 is 16 residues. CDR3 nucleotide sequence: TGTGCCAGCAGCTTAGCGGGCCCGGTAGCTAACTATGGCTACACCTTC. Encoded protein: CASSLAGPVANYGYTF.